One sample yielded the 8 T cell receptor beta chains listed below, sequenced in a study of cytomegalovirus exposure and HLA in healthy donors. The primer mix had 60 Vbeta and 13 Jbeta primers. Sequenced by immunoSEQ multiplex PCR; TCRdb stores in-frame clones only, minus some. The data show about 120,000 clones, about 86% seen once. The sample consisted of PBMCs. The receptor set was obtained from a woman in her 30s in good health and CMV-seronegative.

The chain recombines TRBV15 with TRBJ1-4, with 7 bases lining up with TRBD1. V shed 5 bases, J shed 5 bases, and the junction held 2 bases outside the gene matches. Germline V gene lookup returns CDR1 LNHNV and CDR2 YYDKDF (reference sequence). This CDR3 comprises 13 residues. The CDR3 sequence is CATSAGGNEKLFF. The CDR3 nucleotides are TGTGCCACCAGCGCAGGGGGAAATGAAAAACTGTTTTTT.

V usage is TRBV28 and J usage is TRBJ2-1; possible D gene TRBD1, 7 bases. V lost 1 base and J lost 1, with 14 bases in between. The CDR3 has 17 amino acids. In germline, CDR1 is MDHEN, CDR2 SYDVKM. For the CDR3, the DNA is TGTGCCAGCAGTTTATTGGAGGGGGCCCGATCCTACAATGAGCAGTTCTTC. It is translated as CASSLLEGARSYNEQFF.

The chain is built from TRBV5-1 and TRBJ2-2, with D perhaps TRBD1 (6 bases). The V gene's germline CDR1 is SGHRS and CDR2 YFSETQ. The ends were cut back, 3 bases at V and 3 bases at J, with 12 bases in the middle. This CDR3 is 15 amino acids long. In DNA form, the CDR3 reads TGCGCCAGCAGCTCCGGGACAACTTACACCGGGGAGCTGTTTTTT. It specifies CASSSGTTYTGELFF.

The J gene is TRBJ1-1, the V gene TRBV27; D is possibly TRBD1 (5 bases). V lost 2 bases and J 2 bases, leaving 9 bases between the germline ends. The CDR3 is made up of 14 amino acids. Germline V gene data show CDR1 as MNHEY and CDR2 as SMNVEV (reference sequence). CDR3 sequence: CASSLHRLNTEAFF. The DNA of the CDR3 is TGTGCCAGCAGTTTACACAGGCTAAACACTGAAGCTTTCTTT.

V is TRBV19 and J is TRBJ1-5; D not certain. The CDR3 spans 13 residues. The V gene lost 1 base and the J gene lost 4 bases, with 5 bases spanning the gap. Germline CDR1 and CDR2: LNHDA and SQIVND (reference sequence). This CDR3 is CASSIGGNQPQHF. The CDR3 nucleotides are TGTGCCAGTAGTATAGGCGGGAATCAGCCCCAGCATTTT. The full variable domain, completed using reference TRBV19 and TRBJ1-5, is DGGITQSPKYLFRKEGQNVTLSCEQNLNHDAMYWYRQDPGQGLRLIYYSQIVNDFQKGDIAEGYSVSREKKESFPLTVTSAQKNPTAFYLCASSIGGNQPQHFGDGTRLSIL.

This chain joins TRBV10-1 and TRBJ2-1; no definite D call. From germline, CDR1 is WNHNN and CDR2 SYGVQD (reference sequence). V was shortened by 0 bases and J by 1 base, with 7 bases between the two germline ends. The CDR3 contains 15 residues. Here the CDR3 reads CASSESVLSYNEQFF. The CDR3 nucleotides read TGCGCCAGCAGTGAGTCGGTACTTTCCTACAATGAGCAGTTCTTC.

This clone appeared a single time. Sequence at one end of the junction differs from germline and may be a read error. This chain links TRBV6-5 with TRBJ2-1; TRBD2 is a possible D gene (6 bases). Germline lookup yields CDR1 MNHEY and CDR2 SVGAGI. The CDR3 has 16 residues. Here the CDR3 reads CASRYSGLSSYNEQFF. Written as DNA, the CDR3 is TGTGCCAGCAGATACTCCGGACTAAGCTCCTACAATGAGCAGTTCTTC.

The V gene is TRBV19, the J gene TRBJ2-4, with 8 bases lining up with TRBD1. The ends lost 5 bases at V and 8 bases at J; junction bases unmatched: 8. There are 14 residues in the CDR3. Looked up from germline, CDR1 is LNHDA and CDR2 is SQIVND (reference sequence). The CDR3: CASSPSDRGHIQYF. The CDR3 DNA reads as TGTGCCAGTAGTCCCTCCGACAGGGGACACATTCAGTACTTC.